This T cell receptor (beta chain) was identified during a study of cytomegalovirus exposure and HLA in healthy donors. Study-level findings and limits: 16,951 TCR beta sequences were associated with HLA alleles at 0.05 false discovery rate in a later analysis. In a later analysis, V- and J-gene trimming of beta chains associated with a DCLRE1C missense variant, replicated independently.

PCR primers comprised 60 Vbeta and 13 Jbeta primers. The repertoire was sequenced with immunoSEQ multiplex PCR; TCRdb's copy has only in-frame clones and lacks some. The table lists under 170,000 clones, 75% to 85% of them singletons. In the case of this clone: Its antigen is not identified.

This CDR3 has 14 residues. Germline CDR1 and CDR2: MNHEY and SMNVEV (reference sequence). J was trimmed by 0 bases and V by 6 bases; bases with no gene match: 3. The receptor was isolated from a man aged 50 to 60 in good health and CMV-seropositive. The gene calls are TRBV27 and TRBJ1-2; 8 bases match TRBD1. Sequenced: PBMCs. The DNA of the CDR3 is TGTGCCAGCAGGGGGACAGGAGCTAACTATGGCTACACCTTC. Protein product: CASRGTGANYGYTF.